This T cell receptor (beta chain) was retrieved from a study of cytomegalovirus exposure and HLA in healthy donors. Across the study: Findings of an earlier analysis included 110 million or so unique TCR beta sequences from 170 million or so T cells. The study's early data release held some 85 million unique TCRs from HLA-typed donors. Study results and caveats: Overall, around 150 TCR beta chains were annotated as cytomegalovirus-associated.

The CDR3 length is 12 residues. The V gene lost 0 bases and the J gene lost 5 bases, with 5 bases spanning the gap. Looked up from germline, CDR1 is SGHNT and CDR2 is YYREEE (reference sequence). Primers: 60 Vbeta forward and 13 Jbeta reverse. Data came from immunoSEQ multiplex PCR; TCRdb stores just in-frame clones and leaves some out. The table has approximately 260,000 clones, about nine tenths seen once. This clone was seen only once. Its matching antigen is unknown. The V and J genes are TRBV5-4 and TRBJ2-5, with D perhaps TRBD1 (5 bases). This TCR came from a girl aged 2-9 years in good health and CMV-seronegative. What was sequenced was PBMCs. CDR3 nucleotides: TGTGCCAGCAGCTTGGAGGGGGAGACCCAGTACTTC. Encoded protein: CASSLEGETQYF.